The rows below give T cell receptor beta chains drawn from one sample of a study of T cell responses to AZD1222 COVID-19 vaccine. TCRdb's table, derived via immunoSEQ multiplex PCR, lists solely in-frame clones and lacks some. The sample lists 170,000 or so clones, 90% occurring once. Sequencing used peripheral blood, obtained on day 0 of AZD1222 vaccination. The receptors derive from an adult in good health. Both conserved end residues are part of each CDR3. Each record gives: D gene, V gene, clone size, J gene, CDR3 length, CDR3 protein, CDR3 DNA. D genes are given only for firm matches. Clone size is not always given. Where it is, it says once, few, many or a class for expanded clones.

D: -
V: TRBV7-8
size: -
J: TRBJ2-1
length: 14
CDR3: CASIGRGSYNEQFF
DNA: TGTGCCAGCATAGGTAGGGGGTCCTACAATGAGCAGTTCTTC

D: -
V: TRBV6-2/TRBV6-3
size: -
J: TRBJ1-2
length: 14
CDR3: CASSFWTGGAGYTF
DNA: TGTGCCAGCAGTTTCTGGACCGGCGGGGCTGGCTACACCTTC

D: TRBD2
V: TRBV3-1/TRBV3-2
size: -
J: TRBJ2-3
length: 16
CDR3: CASSQASGGGADTQYF
DNA: TGTGCCAGCAGCCAAGCTTCTGGCGGGGGGGCTGATACGCAGTATTTT

D: TRBD1
V: TRBV5-6
size: -
J: TRBJ2-5
length: 12
CDR3: CASSSTGVTQYF
DNA: TGTGCCAGCAGCTCGACAGGGGTGACCCAGTACTTC

D: -
V: TRBV5-8
size: once
J: TRBJ1-5
length: 16
CDR3: CASSPGGGVGNQPQHF
DNA: TGTGCCAGCAGCCCCGGGGGAGGTGTGGGCAATCAGCCCCAGCATTTT

D: TRBD1
V: TRBV27
size: -
J: TRBJ1-2
length: 14
CDR3: CASRPGQGAYGYTF
DNA: TGTGCCAGCCGCCCTGGGCAGGGGGCTTATGGCTACACCTTC

D: -
V: TRBV6-5
size: -
J: TRBJ1-2
length: 10
CDR3: CASIGEDYTF
DNA: TGTGCCAGCATTGGGGAGGACTACACCTTC

D: -
V: TRBV13
size: -
J: TRBJ1-1
length: 14
CDR3: CASSPGPGLFEAFF
DNA: TGTGCCAGCAGCCCGGGGCCCGGATTGTTTGAAGCTTTCTTT

D: -
V: TRBV7-2
size: -
J: TRBJ1-2
length: 16
CDR3: CASSLRAGASNYGYTF
DNA: TGTGCCAGCAGCCTACGAGCCGGGGCCTCTAACTATGGCTACACCTTC

D: -
V: TRBV27
size: -
J: TRBJ1-2
length: 14
CDR3: CASSLTGRHYGYTF
DNA: TGTGCCAGCAGTTTAACAGGGCGCCACTATGGCTACACCTTC

D: -
V: TRBV5-4
size: few
J: TRBJ2-7
length: 13
CDR3: CASTKDRIHEQYF
DNA: TGTGCCAGCACCAAGGACAGAATCCACGAGCAGTACTTC

D: TRBD2
V: TRBV4-3
size: -
J: TRBJ2-1
length: 16
CDR3: CASSQELAGVRNEQFF
DNA: TGCGCCAGCAGCCAAGAACTAGCGGGGGTTCGGAATGAGCAGTTCTTC

D: -
V: TRBV7-2
size: -
J: TRBJ1-5
length: 15
CDR3: CASSLGSRVLQPQHF
DNA: TGTGCCAGCAGCTTAGGTAGCAGGGTCCTTCAGCCCCAGCATTTT

D: -
V: TRBV5-5
size: many
J: TRBJ1-6
length: 19
CDR3: CASSLVGLGGSSYNSPLHF
DNA: TGTGCCAGCAGCTTGGTGGGGCTCGGGGGTAGCTCCTATAATTCACCCCTCCACTTT

D: -
V: TRBV5-1
size: few
J: TRBJ2-3
length: 16
CDR3: CASSLDSHLSTDTQYF
DNA: TGCGCCAGCAGCTTGGACAGCCACCTAAGCACAGATACGCAGTATTTT

D: -
V: TRBV19
size: -
J: TRBJ1-5
length: 12
CDR3: CASGGSNQPQHF
DNA: TGTGCCAGTGGTGGAAGCAATCAGCCCCAGCATTTT

D: TRBD2
V: TRBV7-2
size: -
J: TRBJ2-1
length: 17
CDR3: CASSSSIGLAGGWEQFF
DNA: TGTGCCAGCAGCTCTAGTATAGGACTAGCGGGGGGATGGGAGCAGTTCTTC

D: -
V: TRBV29-1
size: -
J: TRBJ1-3
length: 15
CDR3: CSVESGRSSGNTIYF
DNA: TGCAGCGTTGAAAGCGGGCGGTCCTCTGGAAACACCATATATTTT

D: TRBD1
V: TRBV15
size: once
J: TRBJ2-7
length: 15
CDR3: CATSREGTGGYEQYF
DNA: TGTGCCACCAGCAGAGAGGGGACAGGGGGCTACGAGCAGTACTTC

D: TRBD2
V: TRBV7-2
size: -
J: TRBJ2-7
length: 16
CDR3: CASSLGGTSGIYEQYF
DNA: TGTGCCAGCAGCTTAGGCGGGACTAGCGGGATTTACGAGCAGTACTTC

D: TRBD1
V: TRBV6-2/TRBV6-3
size: few
J: TRBJ2-6
length: 15
CDR3: CASSWDSSGANVLTF
DNA: TGTGCCAGCAGTTGGGACAGCTCTGGGGCCAACGTCCTGACTTTC

D: -
V: TRBV27
size: -
J: TRBJ1-5
length: 15
CDR3: CASSLFAGTNQPQHF
DNA: TGTGCCAGCAGTTTATTTGCGGGGACCAATCAGCCCCAGCATTTT

D: -
V: TRBV15
size: -
J: TRBJ1-6
length: 16
CDR3: CATSETALSYNSPLHF
DNA: TGTGCCACCTCCGAGACAGCGCTCTCCTATAATTCACCCCTCCACTTT

D: TRBD2
V: TRBV6-1
size: -
J: TRBJ2-5
length: 16
CDR3: CASSQGLAGGWETQYF
DNA: TGTGCCAGCAGTCAAGGACTAGCGGGGGGTTGGGAGACCCAGTACTTC

D: -
V: TRBV7-2
size: -
J: TRBJ2-2
length: 12
CDR3: CASRTNTGELFF
DNA: TGTGCCAGTAGGACGAACACCGGGGAGCTGTTTTTT

D: -
V: TRBV3-1/TRBV3-2
size: -
J: TRBJ2-1
length: 15
CDR3: CASSPRSAPPNEQFF
DNA: TGTGCCAGCAGCCCCCGGTCCGCTCCACCTAATGAGCAGTTCTTC

D: TRBD2
V: TRBV29-1
size: -
J: TRBJ2-3
length: 17
CDR3: CSVGVFGRGGLTDTQYF
DNA: TGCAGCGTTGGGGTCTTTGGGCGGGGGGGCCTCACAGATACGCAGTATTTT

D: TRBD1
V: TRBV18
size: -
J: TRBJ2-1
length: 16
CDR3: CASSPLGQGTYNEQFF
DNA: TGTGCCAGCTCACCACTTGGACAGGGTACCTACAATGAGCAGTTCTTC

D: -
V: TRBV12-3/TRBV12-4
size: -
J: TRBJ1-6
length: 13
CDR3: CASSMGSHSPLHF
DNA: TGTGCCAGCAGCATGGGCAGCCATTCACCCCTCCACTTT

D: -
V: TRBV29-1
size: -
J: TRBJ2-5
length: 13
CDR3: CSVGFRVQETQYF
DNA: TGCAGCGTTGGGTTTAGGGTTCAAGAGACCCAGTACTTC

D: -
V: TRBV13
size: -
J: TRBJ2-3
length: 13
CDR3: CAVTIGVTDTQYF
DNA: TGTGCCGTCACTATAGGGGTAACAGATACGCAGTATTTT

D: -
V: TRBV12-3/TRBV12-4
size: -
J: TRBJ1-5
length: 13
CDR3: CASSFLSQGSQHF
DNA: TGTGCCAGCAGTTTTTTGTCCCAAGGGTCCCAGCATTTT

D: TRBD1
V: TRBV13
size: -
J: TRBJ2-7
length: 15
CDR3: CASVQTGTGVNEQYF
DNA: TGTGCCAGCGTTCAAACCGGGACAGGAGTTAATGAGCAGTACTTC

D: -
V: TRBV7-9
size: few
J: TRBJ1-3
length: 16
CDR3: CASSLGQEAKGNTIYF
DNA: TGTGCCAGCAGCCTTGGGCAGGAGGCAAAAGGAAACACCATATATTTT

D: TRBD1
V: TRBV27
size: -
J: TRBJ1-1
length: 13
CDR3: CASSLFRQGAPAF
DNA: TGTGCCAGCAGTTTATTCCGGCAGGGGGCGCCGGCGTTT

D: TRBD2
V: TRBV27
size: -
J: TRBJ2-7
length: 14
CDR3: CASRKTSGSYEQYF
DNA: TGTGCCAGCAGGAAGACTAGCGGGTCGTACGAGCAGTACTTC

D: TRBD1
V: TRBV18
size: -
J: TRBJ1-1
length: 14
CDR3: CASSKAGDSPEAFF
DNA: TGTGCCAGCTCAAAAGCCGGGGACAGCCCTGAAGCTTTCTTT

D: -
V: TRBV19
size: -
J: TRBJ1-2
length: 15
CDR3: CASTLGSPGPHGYTF
DNA: TGTGCCAGTACCCTGGGGTCCCCAGGGCCTCATGGCTACACCTTC

D: TRBD1
V: TRBV6-5
size: -
J: TRBJ1-6
length: 11
CDR3: CASTTGGPLHF
DNA: TGTGCCAGCACCACAGGGGGCCCCCTCCACTTT

D: -
V: TRBV19
size: -
J: TRBJ2-2
length: 18
CDR3: CASSVGSLGAYLTGELFF
DNA: TGTGCCAGTAGTGTCGGGAGTCTGGGGGCGTATTTGACCGGGGAGCTGTTTTTT

D: -
V: TRBV4-3
size: -
J: TRBJ1-2
length: 14
CDR3: CASSQVRRDYGYTF
DNA: TGCGCCAGCAGCCAAGTGCGCAGGGACTATGGCTACACCTTC